This T cell receptor (beta chain) was sequenced for a study of identical twins. Regarding the study as a whole: Cord blood beta clonotypes present at high abundance carried fewer insertions; no such pattern appeared in memory repertoires.

Via MiXCR, TCRdb re-called the 5' RACE reads, giving one row per CDR3 protein. The sample carries 450,000 to 500,000 distinct CDR3 sequences, approximately 14% recorded once. This clonotype was picked up a small number of times. Its antigen is as yet unknown. CDR3 size: 14 residues. Trimming shortened V by 5 bases and J by 3 bases, and 14 bases separated the two germline ends. CDR1 is SGHAT and CDR2 is FQNNGV in the germline V gene. This sample was shared with a second study, whose subject was yellow fever vaccine responses in identical twins.

Sequencing was carried out using CD4+ T cells sorted from blood. The source is a woman between 18 and 30 years old in good health. The rearrangement joins TRBV11-2 to TRBJ2-7; no reliable D call. Written as DNA, the CDR3 is TGTGCCAGCAGCGCATCCCCGACGGGCTACGAGCAGTACTTC. Translating it yields CASSASPTGYEQYF. The complete variable domain, with remaining parts taken from reference TRBV11-2 and TRBJ2-7, reads EAGVAQSPRYKIIEKRQSVAFWCNPISGHATLYWYQQILGQGPKLLIQFQNNGVVDDSQLPKDRFSAERLKGVDSTLKIQPAKLEDSAVYLCASSASPTGYEQYFGPGTRLTVT.